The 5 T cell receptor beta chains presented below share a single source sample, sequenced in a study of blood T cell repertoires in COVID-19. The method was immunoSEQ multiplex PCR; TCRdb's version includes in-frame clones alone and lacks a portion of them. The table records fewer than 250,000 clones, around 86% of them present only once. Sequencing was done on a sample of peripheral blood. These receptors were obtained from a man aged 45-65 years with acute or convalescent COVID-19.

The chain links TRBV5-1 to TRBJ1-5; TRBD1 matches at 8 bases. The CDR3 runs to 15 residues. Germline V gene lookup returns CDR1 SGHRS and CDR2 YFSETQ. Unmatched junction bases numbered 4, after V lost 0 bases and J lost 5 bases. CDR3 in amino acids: CASSLAGQGDQPQHF. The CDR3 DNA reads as TGCGCCAGCAGCTTGGCAGGACAGGGTGATCAGCCCCAGCATTTT.

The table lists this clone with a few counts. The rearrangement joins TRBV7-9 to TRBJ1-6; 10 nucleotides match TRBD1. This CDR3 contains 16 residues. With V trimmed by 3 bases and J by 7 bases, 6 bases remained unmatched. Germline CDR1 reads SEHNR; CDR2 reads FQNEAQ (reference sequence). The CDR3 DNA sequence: TGTGCCAGCAGCTTGGGACAGGGGTTCGGGAATTCACCCCTCCACTTT. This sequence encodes CASSLGQGFGNSPLHF. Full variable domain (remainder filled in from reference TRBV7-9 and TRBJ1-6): DTGVSQNPRHKITKRGQNVTFRCDPISEHNRLYWYRQTLGQGPEFLTYFQNEAQLEKSRLLSDRFSAERPKGSFSTLEIQRTEQGDSAMYLCASSLGQGFGNSPLHFGNGTRLTVT.

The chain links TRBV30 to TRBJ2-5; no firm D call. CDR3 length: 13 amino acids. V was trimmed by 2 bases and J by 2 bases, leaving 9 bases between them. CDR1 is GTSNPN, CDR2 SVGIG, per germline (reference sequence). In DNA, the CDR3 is TGTGCCTGGAGTTATGGCAGTCAAGAGACCCAGTACTTC. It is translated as CAWSYGSQETQYF.

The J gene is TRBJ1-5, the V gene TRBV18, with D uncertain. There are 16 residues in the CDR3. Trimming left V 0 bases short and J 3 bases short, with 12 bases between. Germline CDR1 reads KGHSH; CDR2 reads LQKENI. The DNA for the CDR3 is TGTGCCAGCTCACCACCGGGCAGGTCTTTCAATCAGCCCCAGCATTTT. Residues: CASSPPGRSFNQPQHF.

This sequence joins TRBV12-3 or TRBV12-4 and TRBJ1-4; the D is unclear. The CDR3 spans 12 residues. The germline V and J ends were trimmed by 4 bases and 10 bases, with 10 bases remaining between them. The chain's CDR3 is CASSSARGKLFF. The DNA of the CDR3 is TGTGCCAGCAGTTCCGCCAGAGGAAAACTGTTTTTT.